This entry describes one T cell receptor (beta chain). These data are taken from a study of blood T cell repertoires in COVID-19. In the study overall: PBMCs, B-cell-depleted T cells, or T cells provided the cDNA or gDNA that made up the material.

Libraries were prepared by immunoSEQ multiplex PCR; TCRdb keeps only in-frame clonotypes and omits some of them. Of roughly 110,000 clones in the sample, about three quarters are singletons; the top ten hold 4% to 4.5%. This receptor was obtained from a man between 70 and 80 years old with acute or convalescent COVID-19. Specimen: peripheral blood.

The CDR3 DNA sequence: TGTGCCAGCTCACCATCAGGGCAAGGGTCCTACGAGCAGTACTTC. Translated, it gives CASSPSGQGSYEQYF. The chain couples TRBV18 to TRBJ2-7; tentatively, D is TRBD1 (5 bases). The CDR3 is 15 amino acids. The germline V gene has CDR1 KGHSH and CDR2 LQKENI. Trimming cost V 2 bases and J 1 base, with 12 bases left between them.